This TCR beta chain was recorded in a study of T cell responses to AZD1222 COVID-19 vaccine. Study-wide findings and caveats: Reports say nearly half of spike-specific TCRs go after unmutated variant regions. Sampling that yielded the repertoires occurred only after the peak T cell response.

The V gene's germline CDR1 is SGHNT and CDR2 YYREEE (reference sequence). Trimming at V came to 1 base and at J to 2 bases, leaving 8 bases not matched to a gene. The CDR3 has 17 amino acids. Remarks on this clone: The antigen remains unidentified.

TCRdb's copy holds only in-frame clones and misses some; the assay was immunoSEQ multiplex PCR. Of roughly 100,000 clones listed, over 75% were seen once; the top ten hold about 2.5%. The chain has TRBV5-4 and TRBJ2-3; 9 nucleotides agree with TRBD2. The sequences come from peripheral blood, collected on day 0 of AZD1222 vaccination. The TCR comes from an adult in good health. CDR3 DNA: TGTGCCAGCAGCTTGCCGCGGGGGGGCGCCCACACAGATACGCAGTATTTT. It encodes CASSLPRGGAHTDTQYF. Complete variable domain (other parts from reference TRBV5-4 and TRBJ2-3): ETGVTQSPTHLIKTRGQQVTLRCSSQSGHNTVSWYQQALGQGPQFIFQYYREEENGRGNFPPRFSGLQFPNYSSELNVNALELDDSALYLCASSLPRGGAHTDTQYFGPGTRLTVL.